Listed here are 30 T cell receptor beta chains from one sample, sequenced in a study of response to subunit inactivated influenza vaccine. TCRdb recomputed calls from the RT-PCR reads with MiXCR, one row per CDR3 protein. The table has about 610,000 distinct CDR3 sequences, around 15% seen once. Sequenced material: PBMCs from blood, taken roughly 13 days after vaccination. The source is a man aged 45-65 years who received an inactivated influenza vaccine.

V and J are TRBV7-9 and TRBJ2-2; TRBD1 aligns across 7 bases. V was clipped by 6 bases and J by 8 bases; unmatched bases: 12. CDR1 is SEHNR, CDR2 FQNEAQ, per germline (reference sequence). The CDR3 sequence is 15 residues long. CDR3 residues: CASSSDRAWRGELFF. The CDR3 DNA reads as TGTGCCAGCAGTTCCGACAGGGCTTGGAGGGGGGAGCTGTTTTTT.

The chain carries TRBV10-3 and TRBJ2-3, with D possibly being TRBD1 or TRBD2 (5 bases each). Trimming left V 4 bases short and J 3 bases short, with 17 bases between. The CDR3 covers 16 residues. Germline V gene sequence: CDR1 ENHRY, CDR2 SYGVKD. The CDR3 spells CAISVSGTDLTDTQYF. The CDR3 nucleotides are TGTGCCATCAGTGTCTCCGGGACCGACCTAACAGATACGCAGTATTTT.

This clonotype has only a few counts. The J gene is TRBJ1-5, the V gene TRBV4-2; D gene uncertain. Germline CDR1 and CDR2: LGHNA and YNFKEQ. Trimming left V 1 base short and J 0 bases short, with 7 bases between. The CDR3 is 15 amino acids. CDR3 in amino acids: CASSQGPLSNQPQHF. CDR3 nucleotide sequence: TGTGCCAGCAGCCAAGGACCCCTTAGCAATCAGCCCCAGCATTTT.

This clonotype was recorded a few times. The chain combines TRBV29-1 with TRBJ1-1; no firm D call. This CDR3 has 13 amino acids. Germline CDR1 and CDR2: SQVTM and ANQGSEA. Trimming stripped 6 bases from V and 1 base from J, with 12 bases between. The CDR3 DNA reads as TGCAGCGTCACACATACAGCGAACACTGAAGCTTTCTTT. Residues: CSVTHTANTEAFF. Together with reference TRBV29-1 and TRBJ1-1, the CDR3 gives the full variable domain: SAVISQKPSRDICQRGTSLTIQCQVDSQVTMMFWYRQQPGQSLTLIATANQGSEATYESGFVIDKFPISRPNLTFSTLTVSNMSPEDSSIYLCSVTHTANTEAFFGQGTRLTVV.

In this sample, this clonotype turned up a few times. V is TRBV28 and J is TRBJ2-1, with 12 bases lining up with TRBD2. CDR3 size: 17 residues. Germline lookup yields CDR1 MDHEN and CDR2 SYDVKM. Losses at the gene ends were 5 bases for V and 10 bases for J; bases not matched to a gene: 15. CDR3: CASSPQRLAGVSWEQFF. The CDR3 bases are TGTGCCAGCAGTCCACAGCGACTAGCGGGAGTCTCATGGGAGCAGTTCTTC.

This chain uses TRBV29-1 with TRBJ2-7; D might be TRBD2 (5 bases). This CDR3 is built from 13 residues. Germline-derived CDR1 and CDR2 are SQVTM and ANQGSEA. V was cut by 1 base and J by 3 bases, with 10 bases left in between. In DNA, the CDR3 is TGCAGCGTTGAAGGCCGGGGTAGCTACGAGCAGTACTTC. Residues: CSVEGRGSYEQYF.

This clonotype was seen more than once but under ten times. This chain links TRBV27 with TRBJ2-7; TRBD2 aligns across 7 bases. After removal of 7 bases from V and 1 base from J, the junction contained 7 bases not matched to a gene. Germline CDR1 MNHEY, CDR2 SMNVEV (reference sequence). This CDR3 has 14 amino acids. The CDR3 sequence is CASTMKGGSYEQYF. The CDR3 DNA reads TGTGCCAGCACAATGAAGGGAGGGTCCTACGAGCAGTACTTC.

The chain joins TRBV7-2 to TRBJ2-7; no definite D call. Per germline, CDR1 SGHTA and CDR2 FQGNSA. The length of the CDR3 is 15 residues. V dropped 0 bases and J dropped 0 bases, with 9 bases sitting between them. CDR3 residues: CASSLATVPSYEQYF. CDR3 DNA sequence: TGTGCCAGCAGCTTAGCGACGGTTCCCTCCTACGAGCAGTACTTC.

This clonotype was observed at least ten times. The gene calls are TRBV3-1 and TRBJ1-1, with D unclear. Looked up from germline, CDR1 is LGHDT and CDR2 is YNNKEL (reference sequence). The CDR3 is made up of 11 amino acids. Trimming cost V 6 bases and J 4 bases, with 6 bases left between them. In DNA form, the CDR3 reads TGTGCCAGCAGTTCCCTCACTGAAGCTTTCTTT. It codes for CASSSLTEAFF.

This clonotype was recorded a few times. V is TRBV21-1 and J is TRBJ2-3; the D call in the table, TRBD2, was not verified against the DNA. TRBV21-1 is labeled a pseudogene. The CDR3 loop spans 14 amino acids. The CDR3 is CASSTRTGSDTQYF. The CDR3 DNA follows: TGTGCCAGCAGCACCCGGACTGGATCAGATACGCAGTATTTT.

The V gene is TRBV20-1, the J gene TRBJ2-3; tentative D call: TRBD2 (5 bases). The CDR3 runs 15 residues. The germline V and J ends were trimmed by 1 base and 2 bases, with 13 bases remaining between them. The germline gives CDR1 DFQATT, CDR2 SNEGSKA (reference sequence). CDR3 in DNA: TGCAGTGCTAGAGTAGGGAGCTTCCACACAGATACGCAGTATTTT. This encodes CSARVGSFHTDTQYF.

This chain uses TRBV10-3 with TRBJ2-7; D possibly uses TRBD1 or TRBD2 (6 bases each). CDR3 size: 14 residues. The V end was cut by 2 bases, the J end by 2 bases, with 10 bases between. The germline V gene has CDR1 ENHRY and CDR2 SYGVKD. The CDR3 bases are TGTGCCATCAGTGAGACAGGGAGGACCTACGAGCAGTACTTC. Encoded protein: CAISETGRTYEQYF.

This clonotype was observed at least ten times. V usage is TRBV4-3 and J usage is TRBJ1-2; TRBD1 aligns across 7 bases. CDR3 length: 15 residues. The germline V gene encodes CDR1 LGHNA and CDR2 YSLEER. V lost 1 base, J lost 2 bases, and 4 bases stayed unmatched. CDR3: CASSQGWTGNYGYTF. CDR3 sequence (DNA): TGCGCCAGCAGCCAAGGATGGACAGGAAACTATGGCTACACCTTC.

This rearrangement joins TRBV28 to TRBJ2-7, with TRBD1 identical over 12 bases. The V and J ends lost 5 bases and 7 bases, in that order; junction bases with no gene match: 9. Germline CDR1 reads MDHEN; CDR2 reads SYDVKM. The CDR3 runs 15 residues. As DNA, the CDR3 is TGTGCCAGCAGTCCGGGCTGGGACAGGGGGCGTGAGCAGTACTTC. Amino acids: CASSPGWDRGREQYF.

This clonotype was observed a handful of times. V gene TRBV2 combines with J gene TRBJ1-2; D remains ambiguous. The CDR3 is made up of 15 amino acids. The germline V gene encodes CDR1 SNHLY and CDR2 FYNNEI. Trimming removed 1 base from V and 4 bases from J, with 13 bases in between. In DNA form, the CDR3 reads TGTGCCAGCAGTGAAGAGGTCCCCGATGTCTATGGCTACACCTTC. Protein sequence: CASSEEVPDVYGYTF.

The rearrangement links TRBV6-5 to TRBJ2-5; D gene ambiguous. CDR3 length: 15 amino acids. Germline V gene lookup returns CDR1 MNHEY and CDR2 SVGAGI. Trimming removed 4 bases at V and 5 bases at J, with 17 bases between. The CDR3 DNA sequence: TGTGCCAGCAGTTCGGGTATGGCTATCAGGGAGACCCAGTACTTC. Amino acids: CASSSGMAIRETQYF.

The chain links TRBV3-1 to TRBJ1-2; D call uncertain. CDR3 length: 13 amino acids. Trimming left V 2 bases short and J 0 bases short, with 4 bases between. CDR1 and CDR2 (germline): LGHDT, YNNKEL (reference sequence). CDR3 nucleotides: TGTGCCAGCAGCCAACCCCCTAACTATGGCTACACCTTC. Translating gives CASSQPPNYGYTF.

This clonotype was observed a handful of times. The chain has TRBV5-1 and TRBJ2-2; the D gene could be TRBD1 or TRBD2 (5 bases each). Trimming left V 0 bases short and J 5 bases short, with 11 bases between. The CDR3 extends over 15 amino acids. From germline, CDR1 is SGHRS and CDR2 YFSETQ. The chain's CDR3 is CASSLAGKGTGELFF. In DNA, the CDR3 is TGCGCCAGCAGCTTGGCCGGGAAGGGGACCGGGGAGCTGTTTTTT.

The sample holds a few counts of this clonotype. The chain carries TRBV21-1 and TRBJ2-3; the D segment call TRBD2 is taken from the table without a DNA check. TRBV21-1 is a documented pseudogene. The length of the CDR3 is 17 residues. The DNA of the CDR3 is TGTGCCAGCAGCAAACCCCCACTAGCGGGAGGTGGAGATACGCAGTATTTT. Translating gives CASSKPPLAGGGDTQYF.

A few counts support this clonotype. The chain carries TRBV3-1 and TRBJ2-1; 8 bases map to TRBD2. CDR3 length: 15 residues. Germline V CDR1 and CDR2: LGHDT, YNNKEL (reference sequence). Trimming cost V 4 bases and J 2 bases; bases outside gene matches: 4. CDR3 amino acids: CASSPPGLAYNEQFF. The CDR3 DNA sequence: TGTGCCAGCAGCCCCCCGGGACTAGCCTACAATGAGCAGTTCTTC.

This clonotype was recorded many times. V is TRBV6-2 or TRBV6-3 and J is TRBJ2-2; TRBD2 matches at 7 bases. Germline assignment: CDR1 MNHEY and CDR2 SVGEGT. This CDR3 is 18 amino acids long. With 6 bases clipped from V and 6 bases from J, the junction kept 19 bases outside the gene matches. The CDR3 nucleotides read TGTGCCAGCAGCCAAACCTCGATGCTAGCGGTTAGGTCCGGGGAGCTGTTTTTT. Its translation is CASSQTSMLAVRSGELFF.

This chain links TRBV7-2 with TRBJ2-6; no clear D. CDR1 and CDR2 (germline): SGHTA, FQGNSA. The V end was cut by 5 bases, the J end by 0 bases, with 8 bases between. The CDR3 covers 15 residues. CDR3 sequence (DNA): TGTGCCAGCAGCCCCCAGTTCTCTGGGGCCAACGTCCTGACTTTC. Its translation is CASSPQFSGANVLTF.

This clonotype was counted only a few times. V gene TRBV7-3 combines with J gene TRBJ2-3, with D perhaps TRBD1 (6 bases). Germline-derived CDR1 and CDR2 are SGHTA and FQGTGA. V was pared by 5 bases and J by 0 bases, with 9 bases between. This CDR3 has 14 residues. DNA for the CDR3: TGTGCCAGCAGCGACGGGACAAGCACAGATACGCAGTATTTT. Its protein is CASSDGTSTDTQYF.

In its sample, this clonotype was seen many times. The chain has TRBV4-1 and TRBJ2-4; D not certain. The CDR3 totals 15 residues. CDR1 and CDR2 (germline): MGHRA, YSYEKL. The V end was cut by 3 bases, the J end by 2 bases, with 11 bases between. The CDR3: CASSHDSDPKNIQYF. DNA of the CDR3: TGCGCCAGCAGCCATGACTCTGATCCCAAAAACATTCAGTACTTC.

This clonotype was observed a handful of times. The chain couples TRBV14 to TRBJ2-7; TRBD1 might be the D (5 bases). From germline, CDR1 is SGHDN and CDR2 FVKESK. V was shortened by 3 bases and J by 4 bases, with 10 bases between the two germline ends. The CDR3 covers 13 residues. CDR3 region: CASSHPTVYEQYF. The CDR3 region has the DNA TGTGCCAGCAGCCATCCGACAGTTTACGAGCAGTACTTC.

The rearrangement joins TRBV15 to TRBJ1-3; D call uncertain. Germline loops: CDR1 LNHNV, CDR2 YYDKDF (reference sequence). There are 15 residues in the CDR3. Trimming removed 0 bases at V and 6 bases at J, with 12 bases between. The CDR3 reads CATSRDLGAENTIYF. The CDR3 coding sequence is TGTGCCACCAGCAGAGACTTGGGTGCAGAAAACACCATATATTTT.

This clonotype was seen ten or more times. The chain has TRBV6-5 and TRBJ2-3, with D unresolved. In germline, CDR1 is MNHEY, CDR2 SVGAGI. Trimming took off 2 bases at V and 2 bases at J, with 14 bases between the two ends. The CDR3 is 16 amino acids. The CDR3 nucleotides read TGTGCCAGCAGTTACATTGGTGCAGAGCTCACAGATACGCAGTATTTT. It codes for CASSYIGAELTDTQYF.

Only one count was recorded for this clonotype. The J gene is TRBJ1-1, the V gene TRBV10-3, with 8 nucleotides matching TRBD1. Germline V gives CDR1 ENHRY, CDR2 SYGVKD. J lost 2 bases, V lost 6 bases, and 5 bases had no gene match. This CDR3 is built from 14 residues. The CDR3 loop is CAISPGGDNTEAFF. The CDR3 bases are TGTGCCATCAGCCCAGGGGGCGATAACACTGAAGCTTTCTTT.

This clonotype occurred many times. V gene TRBV20-1 combines with J gene TRBJ2-2; 7 bases match TRBD2. The CDR3 consists of 16 residues. With V trimmed by 0 bases and J by 1 base, 5 bases remained unmatched. The germline gives CDR1 DFQATT, CDR2 SNEGSKA (reference sequence). The CDR3 DNA reads as TGCAGTGCTAGAGATCTAGGCGGGGGGAACACCGGGGAGCTGTTTTTT. Its translation is CSARDLGGGNTGELFF.

This clonotype was detected only a few times. J is TRBJ1-4 and V is TRBV4-2, with D uncertain. Trimming removed 0 bases at V and 5 bases at J, with 7 bases between. This CDR3 has 14 amino acids. The V gene's germline CDR1 is LGHNA and CDR2 YNFKEQ. The CDR3 nucleotides are TGTGCCAGCAGCCAAGATACTGGGAATGAAAAACTGTTTTTT. Amino acid sequence: CASSQDTGNEKLFF.